Listed below are T cell receptor beta chains from one sample, sequenced in a study of CD4 T cells in relation to SARS-CoV-2 and coronaviruses. Method: immunoSEQ multiplex PCR; TCRdb's copy keeps in-frame clones and lacks some. The sample holds about 65,000 clones, about 90% seen once. Sequenced input: memory CD4+ T cells from PBMCs. The receptors shown here come from a human donor in good health. Each CDR3 is given without its conserved first and last residue.

CDR3 length	V gene	J gene	CDR3 protein
14	TRBV11-2	TRBJ2-2	ASSLLTASLAGELF
13	TRBV5-1	TRBJ2-7	ASSTGLADDYEQY
12	TRBV19	TRBJ1-5	ASSPRGGSQPQH
13	TRBV5-1	TRBJ2-2	ASSLGRPNTGELF
13	TRBV9	TRBJ2-1	ASSVAPRQGNEQF
16	TRBV28	TRBJ1-6	ASSPGGLPVSYNSPLH
13	TRBV9	TRBJ2-1	ASSVAGASYNEQF
13	TRBV7-7	TRBJ2-1	ASSFGTGAYNEQF
12	TRBV3-1/TRBV3-2	TRBJ2-2	ASSQSPRAGELF
11	TRBV11-2	TRBJ1-2	ASSHRDTYGYT
13	TRBV5-1	TRBJ1-4	ASSLGGTGSEKLF
11	TRBV30	TRBJ1-5	AWSRRGQQPQH
13	TRBV6-1	TRBJ1-2	ASSDRDRGFYGYT
15	TRBV19	TRBJ1-1	ASSIGDRDRLNTEAF
14	TRBV18	TRBJ1-2	ASSEQGTEDNYGYT
11	TRBV28	TRBJ2-1	ASSRQGVYEQF
13	TRBV30	TRBJ1-5	AWSVTQAGNQPQH
15	TRBV4-1	TRBJ2-5	ASSRGLGGLSRETQY
12	TRBV4-1	TRBJ2-5	ASSEEGLQETQY
12	TRBV7-2	TRBJ2-7	ASSPGTIHYEQY
9	TRBV12-3/TRBV12-4	TRBJ2-1	ASSLYNEQF
11	TRBV2	TRBJ2-1	ASSEAAPPMQF
11	TRBV6-5	TRBJ1-1	ASRSTGVTEAF
13	TRBV5-1	TRBJ2-7	ASSLALGSFYEQY
9	TRBV20-1	TRBJ1-1	SASLGPEAF
10	TRBV19	TRBJ2-2	ASSTNTGELF
13	TRBV9	TRBJ2-2	ASSDREGAAGELF
12	TRBV27	TRBJ2-2	ASSGSPNTGELF
14	TRBV5-1	TRBJ2-2	ASSITGGRNTGELF
13	TRBV18	TRBJ2-1	ASSPTTSGTNEQF
13	TRBV7-2	TRBJ2-1	ASSLKAGGGVKQF
12	TRBV18	TRBJ2-7	ASSPQESSYEQY
12	TRBV10-3	TRBJ2-7	AIRGQGWTYEQY
14	TRBV15	TRBJ2-1	ATRQTLGDSYNEQF
12	TRBV6-5	TRBJ1-6	ASSYSNYNSPLH
17	TRBV29-1	TRBJ1-4	SVFLKTRDRFPTNEKLF
13	TRBV11-2	TRBJ2-1	ASSPRLAGYNEQF
12	TRBV5-1	TRBJ2-5	ASSPLAGGETQY
13	TRBV5-4	TRBJ2-1	ASSFRQGARNEQF
16	TRBV9	TRBJ2-1	ASSVVGTSGGIYNEQF
11	TRBV10-3	TRBJ1-1	AISTESGIGTF
14	TRBV30	TRBJ1-5	AWSLPTGTSGQPQH
12	TRBV28	TRBJ2-7	ASSPWTGVMEQY
9	TRBV20-1	TRBJ1-1	SAPRNTEAF
11	TRBV12-3/TRBV12-4	TRBJ1-2	ASSEGGNGGYT
14	TRBV5-4	TRBJ2-2	ASSLAQQGAAGELF
11	TRBV19	TRBJ2-1	ASSMGPSSVGF
13	TRBV5-4	TRBJ2-4	ASSFPAGAKNIQY
9	TRBV18	TRBJ1-5	ASPNGQPQH
12	TRBV7-3	TRBJ1-1	ASSSNGGSTEAF
14	TRBV7-3	TRBJ2-2	ASSSTRAHSTGELF
15	TRBV7-7	TRBJ2-5	ASSLAGRDPSQETQY
12	TRBV28	TRBJ1-3	ASSFLGAGNTIY
12	TRBV5-1	TRBJ2-7	ASSLDLRSYEQY
13	TRBV19	TRBJ2-5	ASSPRGPAQETQY
12	TRBV3-1/TRBV3-2	TRBJ2-2	ASSSRGATGELF
12	TRBV9	TRBJ2-2	ASRRASNTGELF
14	TRBV7-8	TRBJ2-7	ASSFRLAGFHYEQY
10	TRBV6-5	TRBJ2-7	ASGRGGYEQY